The 11 T cell receptor beta chains below come from one sample, sequenced in a study of long-term antiretroviral therapy in people with HIV. The authors ran the immunoSEQ assay, v3.0, at survey level. Produced via immunoSEQ multiplex PCR; TCRdb's table is partial and in-frame only. The sample includes 48,000 or so clones, about 81% of them seen just once. The sample here was unsorted PBMCs, taken 0.8 years after starting antiretroviral therapy. These receptors originate from a woman aged 18-30 years with HIV.

The chain recombines TRBV5-6 with TRBJ2-5; D perhaps matches TRBD2 (5 bases). V was pared by 1 base and J by 9 bases, with 16 bases between. Germline CDR1 and CDR2: SGHDT and YYEEEE. The CDR3 is made up of 14 amino acids. CDR3 amino acids: CASSLFYTAGAQYF. CDR3 nucleotides: TGTGCCAGCAGCTTGTTCTACACGGCCGGGGCCCAGTACTTC.

The chain links TRBV7-3 to TRBJ2-2; D not resolved. V lost 4 bases and J lost 0, with 6 bases in between. The germline CDR1 and CDR2 sequences are SGHTA and FQGTGA. The CDR3 consists of 14 residues. The DNA for the CDR3 is TGTGCCAGCAGCTCACGGGCGAACACCGGGGAGCTGTTTTTT. It is translated as CASSSRANTGELFF. The complete variable domain, with remaining parts taken from reference TRBV7-3 and TRBJ2-2, reads GAGVSQTPSNKVTEKGKYVELRCDPISGHTALYWYRQSLGQGPEFLIYFQGTGAADDSGLPNDRFFAVRPEGSVSTLKIQRTERGDSAVYLCASSSRANTGELFFGEGSRLTVL.

The chain joins TRBV12-1 to TRBJ2-1; the table's TRBD2 call for D was not verified on the DNA. TRBV12-1 is described as a pseudogene. The CDR3 runs 18 residues. The CDR3 DNA is TGTGCCAGCAGCTTCCGGAGGGGACTAGCGGGAGGTTACAATGAGCAGTTCTTC. Translated, it gives CASSFRRGLAGGYNEQFF.

To note about this clone: A read error may produce the germline difference seen at one junction end. The chain uses TRBV7-7 and TRBJ2-2, with 11 bases identical to TRBD2. Germline values: CDR1 SSHAT, CDR2 FNYEAQ (reference sequence). This CDR3 has 17 amino acids. The CDR3 DNA is TGTGCTAGCAGTCCACTCAGCGTAGCGGGAGGGCCCGGGGAGCTGTTTTTT. As protein: CASSPLSVAGGPGELFF.

The V gene is TRBV5-4, the J gene TRBJ2-5; D remains unclear. This CDR3 comprises 12 residues. Trimming shortened V by 1 base and J by 5 bases, and 6 bases separated the two germline ends. Germline lookup yields CDR1 SGHNT and CDR2 YYREEE (reference sequence). CDR3: CASSLQAETQYF. CDR3 coding DNA: TGTGCCAGCAGCTTGCAGGCTGAGACCCAGTACTTC.

The rearrangement uses TRBV6-5 and TRBJ2-5, with 7 bases matching TRBD2. This CDR3 contains 15 residues. CDR1 is MNHEY and CDR2 is SVGAGI in the germline V gene. The trim removed 6 bases at V and 5 bases at J, leaving 12 bases unmatched. Here the CDR3 DNA reads TGTGCCAGCAGAAGTGGCGGGAGCTTCGGGGAGACCCAGTACTTC. Translation: CASRSGGSFGETQYF.

The CDR3 DNA follows: TGTGCCATACAGGGCCATACTTCGTCCTACGAGCAGTACTTC. It is translated as CAIQGHTSSYEQYF. V is TRBV2 and J is TRBJ2-7; possibly TRBD1 for D (6 bases). CDR1 is SNHLY, CDR2 FYNNEI, per germline. Trimming took 10 bases from V and 1 from J, leaving 17 bases between them. CDR3 length: 14 residues.

This clone came up a few times. The chain has TRBV7-9 and TRBJ2-7; no firm D call. Trimming took 0 bases from V and 2 from J, leaving 8 bases between them. The germline gives CDR1 SEHNR, CDR2 FQNEAQ (reference sequence). The CDR3 covers 14 residues. The CDR3 DNA sequence: TGTGCCAGCAGCTTAGCGGGATTCCCCTACGAGCAGTACTTC. Translating gives CASSLAGFPYEQYF.

The V gene is TRBV5-4, the J gene TRBJ2-7, with 8 positions matching TRBD2. Looked up from germline, CDR1 is SGHNT and CDR2 is YYREEE (reference sequence). With 3 bases clipped from V and 0 bases from J, the junction kept 11 bases outside the gene matches. The CDR3 extends over 17 amino acids. This CDR3 reads CASSSPSGRGSSYEQYF. The CDR3 DNA reads TGTGCCAGCAGCTCCCCTAGCGGGCGGGGTAGCTCCTACGAGCAGTACTTC.

The rearrangement uses TRBV5-1 and TRBJ2-1, with D possibly matching TRBD2 (5 bases). V lost 0 bases and J 5 bases, leaving 9 bases between the germline ends. CDR1 is SGHRS, CDR2 YFSETQ, per germline. The length of the CDR3 is 14 residues. CDR3 DNA: TGCGCCAGCAGCTTGGTTCGGGAAGACAATGAGCAGTTCTTC. This gives the protein CASSLVREDNEQFF.

Only one count was recorded for this clone. The V gene is TRBV6-1, the J gene TRBJ1-1; perhaps TRBD1 as D (6 bases). The CDR3 covers 15 residues. Germline CDR1 is MNHNS and CDR2 is SASEGT. The germline V and J ends were trimmed by 11 bases and 2 bases, with 21 bases remaining between them. CDR3 coding DNA: TGTGCCTACTTGCCGGACAGCCCTGTCAACACTGAAGCTTTCTTT. It specifies CAYLPDSPVNTEAFF.